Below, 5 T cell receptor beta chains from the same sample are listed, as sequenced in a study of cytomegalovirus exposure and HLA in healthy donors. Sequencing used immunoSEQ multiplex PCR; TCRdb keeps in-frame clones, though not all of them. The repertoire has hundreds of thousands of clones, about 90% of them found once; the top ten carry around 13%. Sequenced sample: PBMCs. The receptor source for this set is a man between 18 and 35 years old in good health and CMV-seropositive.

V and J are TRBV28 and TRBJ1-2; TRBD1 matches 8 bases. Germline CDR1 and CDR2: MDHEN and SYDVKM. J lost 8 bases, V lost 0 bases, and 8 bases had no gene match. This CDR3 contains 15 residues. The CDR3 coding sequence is TGTGCCAGCAGTTTATGGGCCACAGGGGGTGGCGGCTACACCTTC. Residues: CASSLWATGGGGYTF.

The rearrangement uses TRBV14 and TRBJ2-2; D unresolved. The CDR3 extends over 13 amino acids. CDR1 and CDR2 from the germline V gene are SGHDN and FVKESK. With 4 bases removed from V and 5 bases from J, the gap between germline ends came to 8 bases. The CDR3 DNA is TGTGCCAGCAGCCCGGACCGAACCGGGGAGCTGTTTTTT. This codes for CASSPDRTGELFF.

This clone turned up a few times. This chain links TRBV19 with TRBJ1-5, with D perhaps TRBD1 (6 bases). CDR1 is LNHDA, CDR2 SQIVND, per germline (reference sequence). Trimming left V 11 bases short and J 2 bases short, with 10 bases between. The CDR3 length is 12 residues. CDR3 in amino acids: CAVQGGNQPQHF. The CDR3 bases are TGTGCCGTACAGGGTGGCAATCAGCCCCAGCATTTT.

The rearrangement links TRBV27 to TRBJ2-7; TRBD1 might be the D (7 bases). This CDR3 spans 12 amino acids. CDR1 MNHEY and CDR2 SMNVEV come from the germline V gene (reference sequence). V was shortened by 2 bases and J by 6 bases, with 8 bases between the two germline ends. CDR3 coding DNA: TGTGCCAGCAGTTTACAGGGGGGCGAGCAGTACTTC. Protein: CASSLQGGEQYF.

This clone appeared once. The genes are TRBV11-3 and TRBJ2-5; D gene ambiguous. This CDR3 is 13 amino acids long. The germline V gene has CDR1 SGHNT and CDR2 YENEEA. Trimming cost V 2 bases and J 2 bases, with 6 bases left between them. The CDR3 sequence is CASSLSEQETQYF. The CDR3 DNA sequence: TGTGCCAGCAGCTTATCCGAACAAGAGACCCAGTACTTC.